The clone carrying this T cell receptor beta chain has just a few counts. This CDR3 contains 16 residues. Germline V lookup: CDR1 SGHRS, CDR2 YFSETQ. V lost 4 bases to trimming and J lost 0 bases, with 15 bases between them. Together with a sample-barcoded 5' primer, a J-beta primer mix was included in a second PCR lasting about 6 to 11 cycles. TCRdb re-called the 5' RACE reads through MiXCR, storing one row per CDR3 protein. The data hold over 1.5 million distinct CDR3 sequences, with about 50% observed a single time. This sample was included in a study of blood T cells in healthy people across ages. Looking at the study overall: T cells yielded about one barcoded beta molecule per two cells through template switching.

Sequenced: blood. The J gene is TRBJ2-3, the V gene TRBV5-1, with D perhaps matching TRBD1 (6 bases). This clonotype originated in a woman in her forties in good health. CDR3 bases: TGCGCCAGCAGCCCTCACAACAGGGATAGCACAGATACGCAGTATTTT. The encoded protein is CASSPHNRDSTDTQYF.